The 30 T cell receptor beta chains presented below share a single source sample, sequenced in a study of OX40 agonist ivuxolimab in advanced cancers. Data came from immunoSEQ multiplex PCR; TCRdb stores just in-frame clones and leaves some out. The table shows over 60,000 clones, with roughly 90% occurring only once. The material sequenced was CD4+ or CD8+ T cells sorted from blood, taken in a trial of the OX40 agonist ivuxolimab. The source is an adult with an advanced solid tumor such as melanoma, head and neck, liver or kidney cancer.

The rearrangement links TRBV11-2 to TRBJ2-1; tentative D call: TRBD1 (5 bases). Trimming stripped 5 bases from V and 9 bases from J, with 14 bases between. Per germline, CDR1 SGHAT and CDR2 FQNNGV. This CDR3 comprises 13 residues. CDR3 nucleotide sequence: TGTGCCAGCAGCCCGGAAGGGGTTGGTGAGCAGTTCTTC. Amino acids: CASSPEGVGEQFF. Full variable domain (rest looked up from reference TRBV11-2 and TRBJ2-1): EAGVAQSPRYKIIEKRQSVAFWCNPISGHATLYWYQQILGQGPKLLIQFQNNGVVDDSQLPKDRFSAERLKGVDSTLKIQPAKLEDSAVYLCASSPEGVGEQFFGPGTRLTVL.

The chain recombines TRBV28 with TRBJ1-5; D gene uncertain. The germline V and J ends were trimmed by 3 bases and 2 bases, with 5 bases remaining between them. The CDR3 totals 13 residues. The germline gives CDR1 MDHEN, CDR2 SYDVKM. The CDR3 DNA reads as TGTGCCAGCAGTTTCTTCGGCAATCAGCCCCAGCATTTT. This gives the protein CASSFFGNQPQHF.

This clone was seen more than once but under ten times. This chain joins TRBV20-1 and TRBJ2-1; D tentatively fits TRBD1 or TRBD2 (5 bases each). The germline V gene encodes CDR1 DFQATT and CDR2 SNEGSKA (reference sequence). The V and J ends lost 6 bases and 6 bases respectively, with 9 bases between them. This CDR3 is built from 11 residues. CDR3 sequence (DNA): TGCAGTGCCCCCGGGGCCAATGAGCAGTTCTTC. Translating it yields CSAPGANEQFF.

This clone has just one count. This chain connects TRBV28 to TRBJ2-7; the D call may be TRBD1 or TRBD2 (6 bases each). The V end lost 1 base, the J end lost 3 bases, and 19 bases lay between the germline ends. This CDR3 has 17 residues. Per germline, CDR1 MDHEN and CDR2 SYDVKM. The CDR3 bases are TGTGCCAGCAGTTTATATGAAAGGTGGAGGGGGTTCTACGAGCAGTACTTC. This codes for CASSLYERWRGFYEQYF. The complete variable domain, with remaining parts taken from reference TRBV28 and TRBJ2-7, reads DVKVTQSSRYLVKRTGEKVFLECVQDMDHENMFWYRQDPGLGLRLIYFSYDVKMKEKGDIPEGYSVSREKKERFSLILESASTNQTSMYLCASSLYERWRGFYEQYFGPGTRLTVT.

This clone showed up just a few times. Other DNA sequences in this sample translate to the same CDR3. The chain has TRBV11-1 and TRBJ2-7, with D maybe TRBD1 (6 bases). The CDR3 runs 13 residues. Germline assignment: CDR1 SGHAT and CDR2 FQDESV (reference sequence). V was trimmed by 5 bases and J by 1 base, leaving 9 bases between them. CDR3 loop: CASSRTESYEQYF. The CDR3 DNA reads TGTGCCAGCAGCCGGACAGAATCCTACGAGCAGTACTTC.

A remark on this clone: In the same sample, other DNA sequences code for this CDR3. The rearrangement links TRBV5-1 to TRBJ2-3, with 7 bases matching TRBD1. Germline V gives CDR1 SGHRS, CDR2 YFSETQ. This CDR3 spans 13 amino acids. Germline trimming cut 0 bases from V and 5 bases from J; bases unmatched to any gene: 0. CDR3 loop: CASSLGTGDTQYF. As DNA, the CDR3 is TGCGCCAGCAGCTTGGGGACAGGAGATACGCAGTATTTT.

CDR3: CASSLVAGFQNSPLHF. The DNA for the CDR3 is TGTGCCAGCAGCTTAGTGGCCGGGTTTCAGAATTCACCCCTCCACTTT. The gene calls are TRBV11-2 and TRBJ1-6; D is unclear. V was shortened by 1 base and J by 7 bases, with 14 bases between the two germline ends. The length of the CDR3 is 16 residues. CDR1 SGHAT and CDR2 FQNNGV come from the germline V gene. Using reference TRBV11-2 and TRBJ1-6 for the parts outside the CDR3, the full variable domain is EAGVAQSPRYKIIEKRQSVAFWCNPISGHATLYWYQQILGQGPKLLIQFQNNGVVDDSQLPKDRFSAERLKGVDSTLKIQPAKLEDSAVYLCASSLVAGFQNSPLHFGNGTRLTVT.

This CDR3 reads CASSPPYSQGSGNQPQHF. CDR3 in DNA: TGTGCCAGCAGTCCACCATATTCTCAGGGGAGTGGCAATCAGCCCCAGCATTTT. The J gene is TRBJ1-5, the V gene TRBV2; maybe TRBD1 (6 bases). The CDR3 sequence is 18 residues long. Germline CDR1 and CDR2: SNHLY and FYNNEI. Between the trimmed V and J ends, which lost 5 bases and 2 bases, there was a span of 22 bases.

The chain is built from TRBV6-1 and TRBJ1-2; TRBD1 matches 10 bases. The CDR3 is made up of 11 amino acids. V shed 9 bases and J 6 bases; nucleotides not matched to a gene: 1. In germline, CDR1 is MNHNS, CDR2 SASEGT. The CDR3, as DNA: TGTGCCAGAGGGACAGGGGATGGCTACACCTTC. It yields the protein CARGTGDGYTF.

The V gene is TRBV6-4, the J gene TRBJ2-3; no reliable D call. Trimming took off 9 bases at V and 3 bases at J, with 13 bases between the two ends. The CDR3 covers 13 residues. The V gene's germline CDR1 is MRHNA and CDR2 SNTAGT. CDR3 nucleotide sequence: TGTGCCAGGGAGTATCCTTCAACAGATACGCAGTATTTT. It encodes CAREYPSTDTQYF.

The chain employs TRBV2 and TRBJ1-2; 7 bases agree with TRBD1. V was clipped by 2 bases and J by 1 base; unmatched bases: 7. The length of the CDR3 is 16 residues. CDR1 and CDR2 from the germline V gene are SNHLY and FYNNEI. The DNA of the CDR3 is TGTGCCAGCAGTGAACGGGACAGCCGAGATAACTATGGCTACACCTTC. This codes for CASSERDSRDNYGYTF.

This clone was observed a few times. The V and J genes are TRBV29-1 and TRBJ1-1; TRBD1 matches 8 bases. Losses at the gene ends were 4 bases for V and 4 bases for J; bases not matched to a gene: 2. Germline-derived CDR1 and CDR2 are SQVTM and ANQGSEA. This CDR3 is 12 amino acids long. The CDR3 DNA follows: TGCAGCGTTGTACAGGGGGGCACTGAAGCTTTCTTT. This translates into CSVVQGGTEAFF. Supplemented by reference TRBV29-1 and TRBJ1-1, the full variable domain reads SAVISQKPSRDICQRGTSLTIQCQVDSQVTMMFWYRQQPGQSLTLIATANQGSEATYESGFVIDKFPISRPNLTFSTLTVSNMSPEDSSIYLCSVVQGGTEAFFGQGTRLTVV.

The chain uses TRBV7-9 and TRBJ2-1; 10 bases align to TRBD2. Trimming took 4 bases from V and 5 from J; bases not matched to a gene: 2. The CDR3 contains 14 residues. CDR1 is SEHNR and CDR2 is FQNEAQ in the germline V gene (reference sequence). The CDR3, as DNA: TGTGCCAGCAGCTCAGGACTAGCGGACAATGAGCAGTTCTTC. Translating gives CASSSGLADNEQFF.

The gene calls are TRBV6-1 and TRBJ1-6; tentatively, D is TRBD1 (5 bases). Germline CDR1 is MNHNS and CDR2 is SASEGT. The CDR3 length is 16 residues. Trimming removed 4 bases from V and 6 bases from J, with 16 bases in between. CDR3 nucleotide sequence: TGTGCCAGCAGTGCCATGGTTCGGGGGAGTAATTCACCCCTCCACTTT. This encodes CASSAMVRGSNSPLHF.

This clone was seen a few times. The V call is TRBV2, the J call TRBJ1-2; tentative D call: TRBD1 (6 bases). Germline CDR1 and CDR2: SNHLY and FYNNEI. V lost 4 bases to trimming and J lost 3 bases, with 15 bases between them. This CDR3 spans 15 amino acids. This CDR3 reads CASSAGDNYYYGYTF. CDR3 DNA: TGTGCCAGCAGTGCCGGGGACAACTACTACTATGGCTACACCTTC.

The chain carries TRBV19 and TRBJ2-7; 9 positions match TRBD2. The J segment lost 4 bases and the V segment lost 9 bases, leaving 7 bases of the junction unmatched. The germline V gene has CDR1 LNHDA and CDR2 SQIVND (reference sequence). This CDR3 comprises 13 residues. The CDR3 DNA sequence: TGTGCCAGCACCGGGACTAGCATGTACGAGCAGTACTTC. It yields the protein CASTGTSMYEQYF.

The chain links TRBV7-8 to TRBJ2-7; 8 bases align to TRBD1. CDR1 is SGHVS and CDR2 is FQNEAQ in the germline V gene. V shed 5 bases and J 6 bases; nucleotides not matched to a gene: 33. This CDR3 is 22 amino acids long. CDR3 protein: CASSPRPETGTGFGRRGSEQYF. The CDR3 DNA sequence: TGTGCCAGCAGCCCGAGACCAGAAACCGGGACAGGTTTCGGTCGTAGGGGTTCCGAGCAGTACTTC.

The V and J genes are TRBV28 and TRBJ1-3, with D tentatively TRBD1 (5 bases). Germline V gives CDR1 MDHEN, CDR2 SYDVKM. Trimming removed 5 bases at V and 3 bases at J, with 14 bases between. The CDR3 contains 15 residues. The CDR3 region is CASSGVWGGGNTIYF. CDR3 in DNA: TGTGCCAGCAGTGGGGTTTGGGGCGGTGGAAACACCATATATTTT.

This chain links TRBV10-1 with TRBJ2-2, with 11 bases identical to TRBD1. The ends lost 8 bases at V and 1 base at J; junction bases unmatched: 3. CDR1 and CDR2 from the germline V gene are WNHNN and SYGVQD (reference sequence). This CDR3 spans 15 amino acids. The DNA of the CDR3 is TGCGCCAGCGGACAGGGGGCCGGGAACACCGGGGAGCTGTTTTTT. This translates into CASGQGAGNTGELFF.

The CDR3 is CASSILSPGETQYF. CDR3 DNA: TGCGCCAGCAGCATACTGAGCCCCGGGGAGACCCAGTACTTC. The chain has TRBV5-1 and TRBJ2-5; no clear D gene. The CDR3 runs to 14 residues. Deletions cut 4 bases from V and 5 bases from J, with 15 bases between. Germline CDR1 reads SGHRS; CDR2 reads YFSETQ.

V and J are TRBV7-2 and TRBJ1-4; D might be TRBD1 (5 bases). Germline lookup yields CDR1 SGHTA and CDR2 FQGNSA. Trimming took off 3 bases at V and 6 bases at J, with 14 bases between the two ends. The CDR3 covers 15 residues. In nucleotides, the CDR3 is TGTGCCAGCAGCTTCGACAGATCGGTAGATGAAAAACTGTTTTTT. Amino acid sequence: CASSFDRSVDEKLFF.

The gene calls are TRBV9 and TRBJ1-5; D is possibly TRBD1 (5 bases). Trimming removed 4 bases from V and 4 bases from J, with 18 bases in between. CDR3 length: 16 residues. Germline assignment: CDR1 SGDLS and CDR2 YYNGEE. CDR3 sequence reads: CASSSGSGVLNQPQHF. The CDR3 DNA sequence: TGTGCCAGCAGCTCTGGTTCGGGGGTCTTAAATCAGCCCCAGCATTTT. The full variable domain, rest sourced from reference TRBV9 and TRBJ1-5, is DSGVTQTPKHLITATGQRVTLRCSPRSGDLSVYWYQQSLDQGLQFLIQYYNGEERAKGNILERFSAQQFPDLHSELNLSSLELGDSALYFCASSSGSGVLNQPQHFGDGTRLSIL.

This clone occurred a few times. V is TRBV7-9 and J is TRBJ1-1, with D maybe TRBD1 (6 bases). The germline gives CDR1 SEHNR, CDR2 FQNEAQ (reference sequence). This CDR3 comprises 13 residues. The V and J ends lost 5 bases and 1 base respectively, with 8 bases between them. The CDR3 DNA follows: TGTGCCAGCAGCGAAGGGGGGAACACTGAAGCTTTCTTT. Translated, it gives CASSEGGNTEAFF.

The chain uses TRBV7-8 and TRBJ2-3, with TRBD1 matching 10 bases. Germline CDR1 SGHVS, CDR2 FQNEAQ. V shed 5 bases, J shed 1 base, and the junction held 6 bases outside the gene matches. CDR3 length: 16 amino acids. The CDR3 protein is CASSTPGTGGTDTQYF. The CDR3 coding sequence is TGTGCCAGCAGCACCCCCGGGACAGGGGGCACAGATACGCAGTATTTT.

The chain carries TRBV15 and TRBJ1-5; D uncertain. Germline V gene lookup returns CDR1 LNHNV and CDR2 YYDKDF (reference sequence). Trimming left V 0 bases short and J 5 bases short, with 11 bases between. This CDR3 is 15 amino acids long. The CDR3 loop is CATSREGLPHQPQHF. CDR3 coding DNA: TGTGCCACCAGCAGAGAGGGGTTGCCCCATCAGCCCCAGCATTTT.

The genes are TRBV6-5 and TRBJ1-6; no firm D call. V dropped 3 bases and J dropped 7 bases, with 10 bases sitting between them. Looked up from germline, CDR1 is MNHEY and CDR2 is SVGAGI. The CDR3 loop spans 14 amino acids. CDR3 bases: TGTGCCAGCAGTTATGGGTTGGGGAATTCACCCCTCCACTTT. Protein: CASSYGLGNSPLHF.

In DNA, the CDR3 is TGTGCCAGCAGTCCTTACGCCGGGACCGGCGGCAATCAGCCCCAGCATTTT. This sequence encodes CASSPYAGTGGNQPQHF. V usage is TRBV27 and J usage is TRBJ1-5, with D possibly matching TRBD1 (5 bases). The CDR3 is 17 amino acids. CDR1 and CDR2 (germline): MNHEY, SMNVEV (reference sequence). Trimming shortened V by 5 bases and J by 2 bases, and 19 bases separated the two germline ends.

This clone was detected only a few times. The chain carries TRBV19 and TRBJ1-1; weak D call: TRBD1 (6 bases). Trimming cost V 5 bases and J 1 base, with 14 bases left between them. CDR1 and CDR2 from the germline V gene are LNHDA and SQIVND (reference sequence). CDR3 length: 15 amino acids. This CDR3 is CASSLDSRENTEAFF. CDR3 sequence (DNA): TGTGCCAGTAGTCTGGACAGCCGAGAGAACACTGAAGCTTTCTTT. Looking up the rest from reference TRBV19 and TRBJ1-1 gives the full variable domain: DGGITQSPKYLFRKEGQNVTLSCEQNLNHDAMYWYRQDPGQGLRLIYYSQIVNDFQKGDIAEGYSVSREKKESFPLTVTSAQKNPTAFYLCASSLDSRENTEAFFGQGTRLTVV.

This chain uses TRBV6-1 with TRBJ2-7; no firm D call. V was pared by 4 bases and J by 3 bases, with 1 base between. Looked up from germline, CDR1 is MNHNS and CDR2 is SASEGT. The length of the CDR3 is 10 residues. Written as DNA, the CDR3 is TGTGCCAGCAGTGTCTACGAGCAGTACTTC. This sequence encodes CASSVYEQYF.

The V call is TRBV19, the J call TRBJ1-4, with 12 positions matching TRBD1. The CDR3 covers 16 residues. Germline V lookup: CDR1 LNHDA, CDR2 SQIVND (reference sequence). V dropped 5 bases and J dropped 5; count of bases not matched to a gene: 6. CDR3: CASSLGTGGPNEKLFF. The CDR3 DNA follows: TGTGCCAGTAGTCTCGGGACAGGGGGCCCGAATGAAAAACTGTTTTTT.